One sample yielded the 5 T cell receptor beta chains listed below, sequenced in a study of blood T cell repertoires in COVID-19. Here immunoSEQ multiplex PCR was the method, and the copy in TCRdb shows in-frame clones only, minus some. This repertoire shows roughly 87,000 clones, around 87% found once; its top ten account for over 4%. Sequenced: peripheral blood. These receptors originate from a man between 40 and 49 years old with acute or convalescent COVID-19.

In this sample, this clone turned up once. The chain uses TRBV30 and TRBJ1-2; D is possibly TRBD1 (5 bases). Germline V gene sequence: CDR1 GTSNPN, CDR2 SVGIG (reference sequence). The CDR3 is 14 amino acids. V gave up 5 bases and J gave up 4 bases, with 17 bases separating them. The CDR3 region has the DNA TGTGCCTGGGAAAAGACAGACCGATTCTATGGCTACACCTTC. Protein sequence: CAWEKTDRFYGYTF.

The rearrangement links TRBV5-6 to TRBJ1-1; no clear D gene. Per germline, CDR1 SGHDT and CDR2 YYEEEE. The CDR3 totals 15 residues. The V end lost 0 bases, the J end lost 6 bases, and 15 bases lay between the germline ends. This CDR3 is CASSLVAGGVPEAFF. CDR3 bases: TGTGCCAGCAGCTTGGTAGCCGGCGGGGTCCCTGAAGCTTTCTTT.

The genes are TRBV9 and TRBJ2-2; weak D call: TRBD1 (6 bases). Germline assignment: CDR1 SGDLS and CDR2 YYNGEE. The V end lost 3 bases, the J end lost 7 bases, and 10 bases lay between the germline ends. The CDR3 runs 13 residues. The CDR3 loop is CASSDRVGGELFF. In DNA, the CDR3 is TGTGCCAGCAGCGACAGGGTTGGCGGGGAGCTGTTTTTT. Full variable domain (remainder filled in from reference TRBV9 and TRBJ2-2): DSGVTQTPKHLITATGQRVTLRCSPRSGDLSVYWYQQSLDQGLQFLIQYYNGEERAKGNILERFSAQQFPDLHSELNLSSLELGDSALYFCASSDRVGGELFFGEGSRLTVL.

This sequence joins TRBV25-1 and TRBJ2-7; 9 bases are shared with TRBD1. Unmatched junction bases numbered 4, after V lost 4 bases and J lost 0 bases. The length of the CDR3 is 15 residues. CDR1 is MGHDK, CDR2 SYGVNS, per germline. The CDR3, as DNA: TGTGCCAGCAGTGTACAGGGGGCCCTCTCCTACGAGCAGTACTTC. This sequence encodes CASSVQGALSYEQYF.

The CDR3 reads CASSLAGQNSGNTIYF. The DNA of the CDR3 is TGCGCCAGCAGCTTGGCCGGACAGAACTCTGGAAACACCATATATTTT. This rearrangement joins TRBV5-1 to TRBJ1-3; TRBD1 is a possible D gene (6 bases). V dropped 0 bases and J dropped 0 bases, with 10 bases sitting between them. The CDR3 totals 16 residues. The germline CDR1 and CDR2 sequences are SGHRS and YFSETQ. Full variable domain (rest looked up from reference TRBV5-1 and TRBJ1-3): KAGVTQTPRYLIKTRGQQVTLSCSPISGHRSVSWYQQTPGQGLQFLFEYFSETQRNKGNFPGRFSGRQFSNSRSEMNVSTLELGDSALYLCASSLAGQNSGNTIYFGEGSWLTVV.